This is a list of T cell receptor beta chains from one sample in a study of CD8 T cells in Susac syndrome. TCRdb itself ran the immunoSEQ multiplex PCR reads through MiXCR, one entry per CDR3 protein. The sample lists roughly 130,000 distinct CDR3 sequences; over 90% were seen once. Material for sequencing was CD4+ T cells from PBMCs. These receptors came from a human donor in good health. CDR3s include the opening cysteine and the closing phenylalanine or tryptophan. A D gene is named only where the DNA matches it firmly. Size tells how often a clone was seen (once, few, many) or the class of an expanded clone, and some rows leave it out.

>TRBV5-1|.|.|TRBJ2-7
CASSLASLHLDEQYF
TGCGCCAGCAGCTTGGCCAGTCTCCACCTGGACGAGCAGTACTTC
>TRBV7-2|.|.|TRBJ2-5
CASSGDFQETQYF
TGTGCCAGCAGCGGGGACTTCCAAGAGACCCAGTACTTC
>TRBV5-4|.|once|TRBJ1-2
CATRGEGKDGYTF
TGTGCCACCCGAGGGGAGGGGAAGGATGGCTACACCTTC
>TRBV6-5|.|.|TRBJ2-7
CASSSGTALEQYF
TGTGCCAGCAGCTCCGGGACCGCCCTCGAGCAGTACTTC
>TRBV29-1|.|.|TRBJ2-3
CSVMVAQIGPSPTDTQYF
TGCAGCGTTATGGTAGCGCAAATTGGTCCTTCCCCCACAGATACGCAGTATTTT
>TRBV4-1|.|.|TRBJ2-1
CATSSGAYHNEQFF
TGCGCCACCTCATCAGGGGCCTATCACAATGAGCAGTTCTTC
>TRBV20-1|.|once|TRBJ1-1
CSARVLSEAFF
TGCAGTGCTAGAGTTCTAAGTGAAGCTTTCTTT
>TRBV27|TRBD1|.|TRBJ2-7
CASSHTGGAYEQYF
TGTGCCAGCAGTCATACAGGGGGCGCCTACGAGCAGTACTTC
>TRBV6-5|.|.|TRBJ2-3
CASSYSIAVNTDTQYF
TGTGCCAGCAGTTACTCGATTGCGGTAAACACAGATACGCAGTATTTT
>TRBV24-1|.|.|TRBJ2-2
CATSPRRRSGELFF
TGTGCCACCAGTCCCCGTCGAAGGTCCGGGGAGCTGTTTTTT
>TRBV6-1|.|.|TRBJ2-5
CASSETYTETQYF
TGTGCCAGCAGTGAAACCTACACAGAGACCCAGTACTTC
>TRBV27|TRBD1|.|TRBJ1-1
CASRSTGGRTEAFF
TGTGCCAGCAGATCGACAGGGGGTCGTACTGAAGCCTTCTTT
>TRBV6-1|TRBD1|.|TRBJ1-5
CASSLGTGREYSNQPQHF
TGTGCCAGCAGTCTGGGGACAGGGAGGGAATATAGCAATCAGCCCCAGCATTTT
>TRBV2|.|.|TRBJ2-5
CASSEGPLAQETQYF
TGTGCCAGCAGTGAAGGACCTCTAGCCCAAGAGACCCAGTACTTC
>TRBV7-8|TRBD2|.|TRBJ2-1
CASSRLAGRLLNEQFF
TGTGCCAGCAGCAGACTAGCGGGACGCCTCCTCAATGAGCAGTTCTTC
>TRBV5-1|.|few|TRBJ1-2
CASRTGTTSYGYTF
TGCGCCAGCAGGACCGGGACGACCAGCTATGGCTACACTTTC
>TRBV29-1|TRBD1|.|TRBJ2-7
CSVTSGGRTYEQYF
TGCAGCGTTACATCAGGGGGCAGGACCTACGAGCAGTACTTC
>TRBV18|.|.|TRBJ1-1
CASQSTRGTEAFF
TGTGCCAGCCAATCAACCAGAGGGACTGAAGCTTTCTTT
>TRBV24-1|TRBD1|.|TRBJ2-1
CATSDLPEEGGRNEQFF
TGTGCCACCAGTGATTTACCTGAGGAAGGGGGCAGGAATGAGCAGTTCTTC
>TRBV10-3|.|.|TRBJ2-7
CAISPLYEQYF
TGTGCCATCAGCCCCCTCTACGAGCAGTACTTC
>TRBV2|.|once|TRBJ1-2
CASVWGRGAHGYTF
TGTGCCAGCGTGTGGGGCAGGGGCGCCCATGGCTACACCTTC
>TRBV10-3|TRBD1|.|TRBJ2-7
CAITRTGGYEQYF
TGTGCCATCACCCGGACAGGGGGCTACGAGCAGTACTTC
>TRBV7-2|.|once|TRBJ1-1
CASSSPGLRNTEAFF
TGTGCCAGCAGCTCGCCCGGACTGAGGAACACTGAAGCTTTCTTT
>TRBV4-1|.|.|TRBJ1-1
CASSHPPGYTNTEAFF
TGCGCCAGCAGCCACCCACCGGGGTATACGAACACTGAAGCTTTCTTT
>TRBV20-1|TRBD2|.|TRBJ2-6
CSATGGGHSGANVLTF
TGCAGTGCGACCGGGGGAGGGCACTCTGGGGCCAACGTCCTGACTTTC
>TRBV6-5|TRBD2|.|TRBJ2-7
CASSYSGASGRPYEQYF
TGTGCCAGCAGTTACTCAGGAGCTAGCGGGAGACCCTACGAGCAGTACTTC
>TRBV29-1|.|.|TRBJ1-5
CSAGHTINQPQHF
TGCAGCGCCGGACACACCATAAATCAGCCCCAGCATTTT
>TRBV11-2|TRBD2|.|TRBJ2-1
CASSLVAGDYNEQFF
TGTGCCAGCAGCTTAGTAGCGGGAGACTACAATGAGCAGTTCTTC
>TRBV27|.|.|TRBJ2-7
CASSWAAGLSYEQYF
TGTGCCAGCAGTTGGGCGGCCGGACTATCCTACGAGCAGTACTTC
>TRBV14|.|.|TRBJ1-2
CASSQARAVGYTF
TGTGCCAGCAGCCAAGCTCGGGCGGTAGGCTACACCTTC
>TRBV28|TRBD1|.|TRBJ2-7
CASRGGTGGHEQYF
TGTGCCAGCAGGGGCGGGACAGGGGGCCACGAGCAGTACTTC
>TRBV15|.|.|TRBJ2-2
CATRGGNTGELFF
TGTGCCACCAGAGGAGGGAACACCGGGGAGCTGTTTTTT
>TRBV24-1|TRBD2|.|TRBJ2-1
CATGAGGGYNEQFF
TGTGCCACCGGGGCGGGAGGGGGCTACAATGAGCAGTTCTTC
>TRBV19|.|.|TRBJ2-2
CASSINQGTGELFF
TGTGCCAGTAGTATAAACCAGGGCACCGGGGAGCTGTTTTTT
>TRBV7-2|.|.|TRBJ2-5
CASSLGAGGETQYF
TGTGCCAGCAGCTTAGGTGCAGGGGGGGAGACCCAGTACTTC
>TRBV5-1|.|.|TRBJ2-3
CASSATGTDTQYF
TGCGCCAGCAGCGCCACAGGGACAGATACGCAGTATTTT
>TRBV29-1|.|.|TRBJ2-1
CSVSTSSYNEQFF
TGCAGCGTTTCGACCAGCTCCTACAATGAGCAGTTCTTC
>TRBV18|TRBD1|.|TRBJ1-1
CASSPNRGHAFF
TGTGCCAGCTCACCGAACAGGGGGCATGCTTTCTTT
>TRBV3-1|.|.|TRBJ1-1
CASSHPQKNTEAFF
TGTGCCAGCAGCCATCCCCAGAAGAACACTGAAGCTTTCTTT
>TRBV20-1|.|.|TRBJ2-2
CSARDSGRGTGELFF
TGCAGTGCTAGGGACTCGGGGCGAGGCACCGGGGAGCTGTTTTTT
>TRBV7-9|.|.|TRBJ1-3
CASKLATGNTIYF
TGTGCCAGCAAGTTGGCGACCGGAAACACCATATATTTT
>TRBV2|TRBD2|.|TRBJ2-1
CASTTPGTSGRGTYNEQFF
TGTGCCAGCACAACCCCCGGGACTAGCGGGAGGGGGACCTACAATGAGCAGTTCTTC
>TRBV18|TRBD1|.|TRBJ2-4
CASSPLQGEENIQYF
TGTGCCAGCTCACCACTACAGGGGGAGGAAAACATTCAGTACTTC
>TRBV3-1|.|.|TRBJ2-4
CASSQDGPRDIQYF
TGTGCCAGCAGCCAAGATGGCCCGAGGGACATTCAGTACTTC
>TRBV4-2|TRBD2|.|TRBJ2-2
CASSQELASNTGELFF
TGTGCCAGCAGCCAAGAACTAGCGTCGAACACCGGGGAGCTGTTTTTT
>TRBV29-1|.|.|TRBJ1-1
CSVEPPQGGSTEAFF
TGCAGCGTTGAACCCCCCCAGGGAGGGAGCACTGAAGCTTTCTTT
>TRBV19|TRBD1|.|TRBJ2-5
CASSITAGGQAETQYF
TGTGCCAGTAGTATAACAGCAGGGGGCCAGGCGGAGACCCAGTACTTC
>TRBV28|.|.|TRBJ2-7
CASSLLDSSEQYF
TGTGCCAGCAGTTTACTAGATTCCTCCGAGCAGTACTTC
>TRBV5-1|.|.|TRBJ2-7
CASSRGPNEGEQYF
TGCGCCAGCAGCAGGGGCCCAAATGAGGGAGAGCAGTACTTC
>TRBV27|.|.|TRBJ2-5
CASSLKRPPGTQYF
TGTGCCAGCAGTTTGAAGCGGCCGCCGGGGACCCAGTACTTC